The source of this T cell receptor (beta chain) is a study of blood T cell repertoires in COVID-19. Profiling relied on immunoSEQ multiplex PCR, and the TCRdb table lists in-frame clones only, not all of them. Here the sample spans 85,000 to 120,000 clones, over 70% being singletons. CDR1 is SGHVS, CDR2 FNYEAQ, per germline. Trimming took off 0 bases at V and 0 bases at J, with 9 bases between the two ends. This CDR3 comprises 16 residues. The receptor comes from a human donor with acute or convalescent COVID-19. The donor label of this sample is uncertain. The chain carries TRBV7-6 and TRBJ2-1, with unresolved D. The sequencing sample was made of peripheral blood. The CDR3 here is CASSLAFLSSYNEQFF. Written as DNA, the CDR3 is TGTGCCAGCAGCTTAGCCTTCTTGAGCTCCTACAATGAGCAGTTCTTC.